The 6 T cell receptor beta chains reported below all come from one sample, sequenced in a study of blood T cell repertoires in COVID-19 (dated by TCRdb to the early 2020s). Libraries were prepared through the immunoSEQ multiplex PCR assay. TCRdb mirrors the immuneACCESS table, restricted to in-frame sequences. Some clones are absent from its copies; in checked studies, under half trace to an unresolved V gene, and the reason for the others is unknown. This sample holds 250,000 to 300,000 clones; 91% were observed only once. More than 1% of the sample is in the top ten clones. The sequenced sample was PBMCs or T cells enriched from blood (not recorded which). The receptor set was obtained from a human donor in a cohort exposed to, infected with or recovered from COVID-19 (not recorded which). The donor label of this sample is uncertain.

V and J are TRBV9 and TRBJ1-2, with TRBD1 as a possible D gene (5 bases). The CDR3 is 12 amino acids. The V end lost 6 bases, the J end lost 4 bases, and 10 bases lay between the germline ends. Germline CDR1 SGDLS, CDR2 YYNGEE. The CDR3 region is CASMGGGYGYTF. CDR3 in DNA: TGTGCCAGCATGGGGGGAGGCTATGGCTACACCTTC. Complete variable domain (other parts from reference TRBV9 and TRBJ1-2): DSGVTQTPKHLITATGQRVTLRCSPRSGDLSVYWYQQSLDQGLQFLIQYYNGEERAKGNILERFSAQQFPDLHSELNLSSLELGDSALYFCASMGGGYGYTFGSGTRLTVV.

The V gene is TRBV19, the J gene TRBJ1-5; unclear D gene. The V end lost 6 bases, the J end lost 2 bases, and 20 bases lay between the germline ends. In germline, CDR1 is LNHDA, CDR2 SQIVND (reference sequence). This CDR3 region has 17 residues. The CDR3 sequence: CASRALSEGGGNQPQHF. DNA of the CDR3: TGTGCCAGTAGGGCCCTCAGTGAAGGCGGAGGCAATCAGCCCCAGCATTTT.

As regards this clone: Distinct nucleotide sequences in the sample also encode this CDR3. The chain joins TRBV12-3 or TRBV12-4 to TRBJ1-1; 9 nucleotides match TRBD1. This CDR3 region has 13 residues. The ends lost 5 bases at V and 5 bases at J; junction bases unmatched: 3. This chain's CDR3 is CASSLGQGTEAFF. The CDR3, as DNA: TGTGCCAGCAGTCTCGGACAGGGGACTGAAGCTTTCTTT.

The table lists this clone with a count of one. This sequence joins TRBV7-9 and TRBJ1-1; D not resolved. CDR3 length: 15 amino acids. Germline-derived CDR1 and CDR2 are SEHNR and FQNEAQ (reference sequence). Trimming shortened V by 3 bases and J by 4 bases, and 15 bases separated the two germline ends. DNA of the CDR3: TGTGCCAGCAGCTTTGACGGGGAGCGGGGCACTGAAGCTTTCTTT. It translates to CASSFDGERGTEAFF.

The chain carries TRBV7-9 and TRBJ1-3; TRBD1 is a possible D gene (5 bases). CDR3 length: 15 residues. With 5 bases removed from V and 0 bases from J, the gap between germline ends came to 11 bases. Per germline, CDR1 SEHNR and CDR2 FQNEAQ (reference sequence). CDR3 sequence reads: CASSDTGLSGNTIYF. CDR3 DNA: TGTGCCAGCAGCGATACGGGACTCTCTGGAAACACCATATATTTT. The entire variable domain, with the rest obtained from reference TRBV7-9 and TRBJ1-3, is as follows: DTGVSQNPRHKITKRGQNVTFRCDPISEHNRLYWYRQTLGQGPEFLTYFQNEAQLEKSRLLSDRFSAERPKGSFSTLEIQRTEQGDSAMYLCASSDTGLSGNTIYFGEGSWLTVV.

The chain links TRBV27 to TRBJ2-2; 10 nucleotides line up with TRBD1. This CDR3 region has 14 residues. The ends lost 4 bases at V and 7 bases at J; junction bases unmatched: 3. Germline-derived CDR1 and CDR2 are MNHEY and SMNVEV (reference sequence). The CDR3 region is CASSYGTGVGELFF. The CDR3, as DNA: TGTGCCAGCAGTTACGGGACAGGGGTCGGGGAGCTGTTTTTT.